This record concerns one T cell receptor beta chain sequence. The germline V gene encodes CDR1 LNHDA and CDR2 SQIVND (reference sequence). Trimming stripped 2 bases from V and 7 bases from J, with 9 bases between. This CDR3 comprises 13 residues. In the authors' workflow: Researchers report that nucleated cell counts were estimated from reference gene primer amplification. Clones were sequenced by immunoSEQ multiplex PCR, and TCRdb holds only the in-frame ones, with some missing. That table furnishes V, J and clone size, whereas the DNA furnished D and trimming. The data hold some 190,000 clones, with more than 70% observed a single time. This record comes from a study of blood T cell repertoires in COVID-19. The wider study: Both acute and convalescent COVID-19 samples were obtained from the United States, Italy and Spain. In each case, the material was cDNA or gDNA derived from T cells, B-cell-depleted T cells, or PBMCs.

This TCR derives from a human donor in a cohort sampled during active COVID-19. Sequencing was performed on peripheral blood. This chain uses TRBV19 with TRBJ2-1; no reliable D call. The CDR3 sequence: CASSIKVRNEQFF. The DNA for the CDR3 is TGTGCCAGTAGTATAAAAGTCCGGAATGAGCAGTTCTTC.